A single sample is the source of the 22 T cell receptor beta chains below, sequenced in a study of T cells in Graves' hyperthyroidism and ophthalmopathy. Amplified TCR beta CDR3 regions came from RNA transcripts. The study used the HTBI primer set for a first-round RT-PCR of the TCR CDR3. TCRdb passed the multiplex PCR reads through MiXCR, listing each CDR3 protein once. This table has 560,000 or so distinct CDR3 sequences, roughly 21% appearing once. Sample: blood. Every receptor here comes from a man between 40 and 49 years old with Graves' ophthalmopathy.

This chain links TRBV7-6 with TRBJ2-2, with D perhaps TRBD2 (6 bases). The CDR3 is made up of 18 amino acids. Trimming pared 0 bases from V and 3 bases from J, leaving 17 bases between. The germline V gene has CDR1 SGHVS and CDR2 FNYEAQ. CDR3 sequence reads: CASSLALTGVGDTGELFF. The DNA for the CDR3 is TGTGCCAGCAGCTTAGCGCTAACGGGAGTAGGCGACACCGGGGAGCTGTTTTTT.

In its sample, this clonotype was seen a few times. This chain connects TRBV4-1 to TRBJ2-5, with a weak D call TRBD2 (6 bases). The length of the CDR3 is 15 residues. V shed 1 base and J shed 0 bases, with 9 bases lying between them. Germline V gene sequence: CDR1 MGHRA, CDR2 YSYEKL. The CDR3 DNA reads TGCGCCAGCAGCCAAGGGCGGGGATACCAAGAGACCCAGTACTTC. This sequence encodes CASSQGRGYQETQYF.

At least ten counts were recorded for this clonotype. The chain combines TRBV3-1 with TRBJ1-1; D is undetermined. The CDR3 runs to 13 residues. Deletions cut 1 base from V and 7 bases from J, with 10 bases between. Germline CDR1 and CDR2: LGHDT and YNNKEL (reference sequence). This CDR3 reads CASSQGLTFEAFF. The DNA of the CDR3 is TGTGCCAGCAGCCAAGGGCTCACCTTTGAAGCTTTCTTT.

This clonotype was seen ten or more times. The chain couples TRBV9 to TRBJ2-1; no clear D. CDR1 SGDLS and CDR2 YYNGEE come from the germline V gene. V was shortened by 1 base and J by 0 bases, with 8 bases between the two germline ends. The CDR3 contains 15 residues. The CDR3 here is CASSVQMNSYNEQFF. CDR3 nucleotides: TGTGCCAGCAGCGTACAAATGAACTCCTACAATGAGCAGTTCTTC.

This clonotype was counted many times. The V call is TRBV7-9, the J call TRBJ1-2; no clear D gene. V was trimmed by 1 base and J by 3 bases, leaving 9 bases between them. This CDR3 comprises 14 residues. Per germline, CDR1 SEHNR and CDR2 FQNEAQ (reference sequence). CDR3 loop: CASSLDLQDYGYTF. CDR3 in DNA: TGTGCCAGCAGCTTAGATCTGCAGGACTATGGCTACACCTTC.

This clonotype was seen more than once but under ten times. V is TRBV6-1 and J is TRBJ2-7; 10 nucleotides line up with TRBD2. V was pared by 2 bases and J by 1 base, with 5 bases of the junction left unmatched. CDR3 length: 16 residues. The germline V gene encodes CDR1 MNHNS and CDR2 SASEGT. CDR3 nucleotide sequence: TGTGCCAGCAGTGAAAGTAGCGGGAGGCCTTCCTACGAGCAGTACTTC. Protein product: CASSESSGRPSYEQYF.

A remark on this clonotype: A much larger clonotype is one base distant, so this may be a read error. Because it lacks the conserved phenylalanine or tryptophan at the end, this CDR3 is likely a read error. This chain's CDR3 is CASSEGPAVYEQYI. The DNA for the CDR3 is TGTGCCAGCAGTGAAGGTCCAGCGGTCTACGAGCAGTACATC. V and J are TRBV6-1 and TRBJ2-7; tentative D call: TRBD2 (5 bases). The V end lost 1 base, the J end lost 3 bases, and 10 bases lay between the germline ends. Germline CDR1 is MNHNS and CDR2 is SASEGT. The CDR3 runs to 14 residues.

The sample holds many counts of this clonotype. V is TRBV4-1 and J is TRBJ2-5; 9 nucleotides agree with TRBD2. This CDR3 spans 15 amino acids. CDR1 is MGHRA and CDR2 is YSYEKL in the germline V gene. J lost 5 bases, V lost 0 bases, and 4 bases had no gene match. DNA of the CDR3: TGCGCCAGCAGCCAAGAAGGACTAGCGATCGAGACCCAGTACTTC. This codes for CASSQEGLAIETQYF.

This clonotype was picked up a small number of times. The rearrangement joins TRBV19 to TRBJ2-7, with D tentatively TRBD1 (6 bases). The length of the CDR3 is 14 residues. The V end lost 3 bases, the J end lost 6 bases, and 15 bases lay between the germline ends. Germline CDR1 LNHDA, CDR2 SQIVND (reference sequence). CDR3 sequence (DNA): TGTGCCAGTAGTATCGGGTACAGGGTGGGCGAGCAGTACTTC. Its translation is CASSIGYRVGEQYF.

In its sample, this clonotype was seen a few times. The V call is TRBV12-3 or TRBV12-4, the J call TRBJ2-2; perhaps TRBD2 as D (6 bases). The ends were cut back, 5 bases at V and 5 bases at J, with 12 bases in the middle. CDR3 size: 14 residues. The CDR3 protein is CASSNSGRTGELFF. In nucleotides, the CDR3 is TGTGCCAGCAGTAATAGCGGACGGACCGGGGAGCTGTTTTTT.

Ten or more counts support this clonotype. The chain uses TRBV6-1 and TRBJ1-2, with D unresolved. This CDR3 contains 17 residues. Germline V gene data show CDR1 as MNHNS and CDR2 as SASEGT. V lost 5 bases, J lost 4 bases, and 23 bases lay in between. This chain's CDR3 is CASSHIVGTSQIYGYTF. The CDR3, as DNA: TGTGCCAGCAGTCATATTGTAGGAACAAGCCAAATCTATGGCTACACCTTC.

Many counts were recorded for this clonotype. V and J are TRBV12-3 or TRBV12-4 and TRBJ1-4, with 7 bases matching TRBD1. The junction had 8 bases not matched to a gene; V was cut back by 5 bases and J by 5 bases. The length of the CDR3 is 15 residues. The chain's CDR3 is CASSPPGQQNEKLFF. The CDR3 coding sequence is TGTGCCAGCAGTCCCCCGGGACAGCAAAATGAAAAACTGTTTTTT.

This chain links TRBV6-2 or TRBV6-3 with TRBJ2-1; D is perhaps TRBD2 (5 bases). In germline, CDR1 is MNHEY, CDR2 SVGEGT. The CDR3 loop spans 12 amino acids. Deletions cut 6 bases from V and 12 bases from J, with 15 bases between. The CDR3 reads CASSPFGVGQFF. The CDR3 DNA is TGTGCCAGCAGCCCATTCGGGGTGGGGCAGTTCTTC.

This clonotype was seen at least ten times. This chain joins TRBV3-1 and TRBJ1-1, with D perhaps matching TRBD1 (5 bases). V lost 1 base to trimming and J lost 9 bases, with 12 bases between them. This CDR3 comprises 13 residues. Per the germline V gene, CDR1 is LGHDT and CDR2 is YNNKEL (reference sequence). The CDR3 protein is CASSQGEGQKAFF. For the CDR3, the DNA is TGTGCCAGCAGCCAAGGGGAGGGGCAGAAAGCTTTCTTT.

The V and J genes are TRBV18 and TRBJ2-4, with 9 positions matching TRBD1. Germline V lookup: CDR1 KGHSH, CDR2 LQKENI. This CDR3 is 16 amino acids long. After removal of 2 bases from V and 4 bases from J, the junction contained 6 bases not matched to a gene. CDR3 sequence reads: CASSPLGTGMKNIQYF. For the CDR3, the DNA is TGTGCCAGCTCACCATTAGGGACAGGGATGAAAAACATTCAGTACTTC.

Ten or more counts support this clonotype. The genes are TRBV28 and TRBJ2-5; no clear D gene. Per germline, CDR1 MDHEN and CDR2 SYDVKM. CDR3 size: 13 residues. V was shortened by 7 bases and J by 7 bases, with 16 bases between the two germline ends. CDR3 residues: CASIAGPRGTQYF. The CDR3 coding sequence is TGTGCCAGCATTGCCGGACCCAGAGGGACCCAGTACTTC.

This clonotype has ten or more counts. V gene TRBV11-2 combines with J gene TRBJ2-5; D gene ambiguous. This CDR3 comprises 12 residues. In germline, CDR1 is SGHAT, CDR2 FQNNGV. V lost 2 bases and J 6 bases, leaving 7 bases between the germline ends. The CDR3: CASSLSLQTQYF. The CDR3 nucleotides read TGTGCCAGCAGCTTAAGTCTCCAGACCCAGTACTTC.

V usage is TRBV11-2 and J usage is TRBJ1-1, with D perhaps matching TRBD1 (6 bases). V gave up 2 bases and J gave up 0 bases, with 10 bases separating them. The CDR3 has 15 amino acids. Germline assignment: CDR1 SGHAT and CDR2 FQNNGV. The CDR3 sequence: CASSLFRTVNTEAFF. The CDR3 nucleotides are TGTGCCAGCAGCTTATTTAGGACAGTGAACACTGAAGCTTTCTTT.

The chain couples TRBV7-9 to TRBJ2-2; 9 positions agree with TRBD1. CDR3 length: 15 residues. The V gene's germline CDR1 is SEHNR and CDR2 FQNEAQ (reference sequence). The V gene end was trimmed by 5 bases and the J gene end by 6 bases; junction bases not matched to a gene: 7. The CDR3 protein is CASSPRDREAGELFF. CDR3 nucleotides: TGTGCCAGCAGCCCTCGGGACAGGGAGGCCGGGGAGCTGTTTTTT.

This clonotype was seen at least ten times. The chain uses TRBV7-8 and TRBJ2-2, with D possibly matching TRBD2 (6 bases). V gave up 3 bases and J gave up 1 base, with 18 bases separating them. CDR1 SGHVS and CDR2 FQNEAQ come from the germline V gene. The CDR3 is made up of 18 amino acids. CDR3 DNA: TGTGCCAGCAGCTTTAGGCCTCGGGACTTGCTGAACACCGGGGAGCTGTTTTTT. Protein product: CASSFRPRDLLNTGELFF.

This clonotype was counted at least ten times. The chain combines TRBV18 with TRBJ2-7; no reliable D call. Germline CDR1 and CDR2: KGHSH and LQKENI. The ends were cut back, 3 bases at V and 2 bases at J, with 8 bases in the middle. CDR3 length: 13 residues. The CDR3 DNA sequence: TGTGCCAGCTCACCCCTCGCGACCTACGAGCAGTACTTC. Protein: CASSPLATYEQYF.

V is TRBV19 and J is TRBJ1-5, with a tentative D call TRBD1 (5 bases). CDR1 and CDR2 from the germline V gene are LNHDA and SQIVND (reference sequence). CDR3 length equals 15 residues. V gave up 0 bases and J gave up 2 bases, with 8 bases separating them. CDR3: CASSIEQTGNQPQHF. The CDR3 DNA reads as TGTGCCAGTAGTATAGAGCAGACAGGCAATCAGCCCCAGCATTTT.